The present T cell receptor (beta chain) was sequenced within a study of beta chain features in type 1 diabetes (dated by TCRdb to 2016 to 2019). Study-level background: Mean age, gender distribution, total cell number and subset yield were not different between patients and healthy donors. A total of some 100,000,000 sorted cells were examined across all samples, and a strong correlation was observed between cell number per subset and RNA yield. In the study, TCRB repertoires of sorted circulating CD4+ T cell subsets from recently diagnosed type 1 diabetes patients were compared with those of matched healthy donors. Regulatory and stem cell-like memory subsets were isolated from only 8 patients and roughly 8 healthy donors, whereas naive and central memory subsets came from all 28 donors.

All of the isolated RNA was reverse transcribed with the High Capacity cDNA Reverse Transcription Kit, so expressed TCRB transcripts were sequenced. Deep immunoSEQ sequencing was performed on naive, central memory and regulatory T cell samples, with an average of around 3.5 million total reads per sample. Sorted cells were lysed in RLT buffer and RNA was extracted with DNase-treated RNeasy Micro or Mini kits, depending on cell number. To prevent cross-contamination, every cell subset was processed on its own, while patient and healthy donor samples were processed together. Using the immunoSEQ multiplex PCR, TCRB sequences were amplified from cDNA into 87-bp fragments spanning the CDR3 region. Sequencing of the amplicons was done on the Illumina HiSeq platform. In the original analysis: Synthetic template baselines were used to correct PCR bias computationally, reads within Hamming distance 2 were collapsed together, and singletons that could not be merged were discarded. Reads were aligned to IMGT to assign V, D and J genes, CDR3 length, and insertions or deletions at six rearrangement sites. Within each subset, clonotype counts were normalized to sorted cell number, after which true diversity and Gini coefficients were computed with the tcR R package. Repertoire sharing was quantified using the overlap coefficient calculated on TCRB nucleotide sequences. Out-of-frame TCRB sequences from naive cells were analyzed to stand in for the pre-selection repertoire. Entries here come from immuneACCESS through TCRdb and include only in-frame sequences with V and J called. Some clones fail to appear in such tables; in the studies checked, an unresolved V gene covers under half of the shortfall, and the cause of the remainder is unknown. Clonal size and the V and J genes are those of that table, whereas D and trimming came from the DNA. The sample yields hundreds of thousands of clones; 10% to 12% were counted once. The ten biggest clones cover roughly 0.046% of the sample.

According to the germline V gene, CDR1 reads SGHRS and CDR2 reads YFSETQ. From its cysteine to its phenylalanine, the CDR3 spans 12 amino acids. Of all the DNA, just the CDR3 is kept, 36 bases in frame from base 1. V drops 4 bases and J drops 3 bases, leaving 7 bases in between. A single peripheral blood draw of around 120 mL on average was collected from each donor into heparinised tubes. Using a panel that included CD45RO, CCR7, CD25, CD127, CD95 and CD27, naive, central memory, regulatory and stem cell-like memory CD4+ T cells were sorted on a BD FACSAria II. All sorted populations exceeded 95% purity. PBMCs were isolated immediately by Lymphoprep density gradient centrifugation and stained directly without culture. So that batch effects would be minimized, each experiment stained and sorted samples in pairs, pairing one healthy donor with one patient. Remarks on this clone: The clone's antigen remains unknown. Qualities for individual bases were not recorded, and no much larger clone is one base off.

The paper as a whole reports these results and caveats: A moderate but significant shortening of TCRB CDR3 length was observed in type 1 diabetes patients in all four CD4+ subsets. Naive, central memory and regulatory TCRB repertoires appeared more similar among patients than among healthy donors. At VDJ recombination sites, type 1 diabetes patients had fewer insertions and more deleted nucleotides, which implies abnormalities in thymic rearrangement. Because small numbers of individuals were included in the HLA sub-analyses, any influence of HLA type on TCRB rearrangement was left unresolved. PCR might favor shorter templates, but patient and control samples were amplified and corrected together, so any skew would affect both groups equally. Sequencing cDNA rather than genomic DNA could over-represent highly expressing activated cells, although activation and CD3 levels did not differ between groups.

This TCR derives from a woman aged 18-29 years in good health. The chain is assembled from TRBV5-1 and TRBJ1-1, with the D gene not clear enough to name. Sequenced sample: naive CD4+ T cells from blood. The sample's cell subset or site label, in plain terms: true naive CD4+ T cells. The CDR3 protein sequence reads: CASSHRDTEAFF. The nucleotide sequence is TGCGCCAGCAGCCATCGGGACACTGAAGCTTTCTTT.